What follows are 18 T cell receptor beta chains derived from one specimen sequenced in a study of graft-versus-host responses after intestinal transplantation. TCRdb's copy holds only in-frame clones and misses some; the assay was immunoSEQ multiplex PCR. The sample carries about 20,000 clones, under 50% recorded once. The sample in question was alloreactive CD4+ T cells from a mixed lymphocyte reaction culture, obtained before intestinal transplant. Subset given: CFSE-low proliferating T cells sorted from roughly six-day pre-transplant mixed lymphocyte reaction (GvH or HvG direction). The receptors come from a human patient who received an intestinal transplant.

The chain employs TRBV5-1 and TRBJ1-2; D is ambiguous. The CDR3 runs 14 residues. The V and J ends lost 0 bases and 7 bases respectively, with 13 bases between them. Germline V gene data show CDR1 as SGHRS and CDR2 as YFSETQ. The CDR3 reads CASSLGGQPSGYTF. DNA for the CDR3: TGCGCCAGCAGCTTGGGAGGTCAGCCCTCTGGCTACACCTTC. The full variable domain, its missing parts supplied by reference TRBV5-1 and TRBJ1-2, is KAGVTQTPRYLIKTRGQQVTLSCSPISGHRSVSWYQQTPGQGLQFLFEYFSETQRNKGNFPGRFSGRQFSNSRSEMNVSTLELGDSALYLCASSLGGQPSGYTFGSGTRLTVV.

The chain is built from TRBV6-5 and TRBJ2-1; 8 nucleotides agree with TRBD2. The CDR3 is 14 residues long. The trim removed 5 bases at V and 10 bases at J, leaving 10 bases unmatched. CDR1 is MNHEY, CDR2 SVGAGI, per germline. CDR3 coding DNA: TGTGCCAGCAGTGAAGTCGGGCGGGGGGAGGAGCAGTTCTTC. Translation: CASSEVGRGEEQFF.

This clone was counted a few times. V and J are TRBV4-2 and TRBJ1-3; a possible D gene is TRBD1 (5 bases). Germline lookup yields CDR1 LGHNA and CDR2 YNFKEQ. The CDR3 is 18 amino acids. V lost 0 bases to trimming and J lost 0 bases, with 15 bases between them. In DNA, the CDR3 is TGTGCCAGCAGCCAAGATCTGCCCAGGGCCTCCTCTGGAAACACCATATATTTT. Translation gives CASSQDLPRASSGNTIYF.

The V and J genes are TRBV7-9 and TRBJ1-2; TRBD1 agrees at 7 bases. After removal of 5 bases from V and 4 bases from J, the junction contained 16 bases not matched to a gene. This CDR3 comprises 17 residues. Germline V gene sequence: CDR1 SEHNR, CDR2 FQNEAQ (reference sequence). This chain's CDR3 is CASSPGRDSSGGYGYTF. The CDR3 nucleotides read TGTGCCAGCAGCCCGGGTCGGGACAGCTCGGGCGGCTATGGCTACACCTTC.

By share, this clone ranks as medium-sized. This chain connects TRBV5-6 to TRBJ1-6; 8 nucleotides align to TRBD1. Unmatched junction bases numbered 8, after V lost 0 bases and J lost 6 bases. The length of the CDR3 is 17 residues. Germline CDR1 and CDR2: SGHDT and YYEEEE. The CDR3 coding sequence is TGTGCCAGCAGCTTGGGGCCAGGGGGCGCGGGTAATTCACCCCTCCACTTT. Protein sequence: CASSLGPGGAGNSPLHF.

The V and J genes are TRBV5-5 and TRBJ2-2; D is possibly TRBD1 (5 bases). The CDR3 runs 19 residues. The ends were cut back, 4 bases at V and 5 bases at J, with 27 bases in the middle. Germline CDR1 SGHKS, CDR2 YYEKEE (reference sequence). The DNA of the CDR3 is TGTGCCAGCAGCCTACAAATGGGGCTTACATTCGCGTGGACCGGGGAGCTGTTTTTT. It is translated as CASSLQMGLTFAWTGELFF.

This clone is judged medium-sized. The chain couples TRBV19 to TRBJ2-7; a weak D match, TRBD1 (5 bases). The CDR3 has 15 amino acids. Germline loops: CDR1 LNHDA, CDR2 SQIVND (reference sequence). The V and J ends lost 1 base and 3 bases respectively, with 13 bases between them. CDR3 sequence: CASSIGDRPYYEQYF. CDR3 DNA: TGTGCCAGTAGTATAGGAGACAGACCCTACTACGAGCAGTACTTC. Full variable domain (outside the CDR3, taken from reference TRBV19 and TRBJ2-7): DGGITQSPKYLFRKEGQNVTLSCEQNLNHDAMYWYRQDPGQGLRLIYYSQIVNDFQKGDIAEGYSVSREKKESFPLTVTSAQKNPTAFYLCASSIGDRPYYEQYFGPGTRLTVT.

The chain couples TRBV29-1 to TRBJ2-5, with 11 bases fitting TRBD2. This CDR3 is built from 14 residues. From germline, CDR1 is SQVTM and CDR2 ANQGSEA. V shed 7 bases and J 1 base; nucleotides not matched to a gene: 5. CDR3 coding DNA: TGCAGCGCCCCTAGCGGGGGGCCCCAAGAGACCCAGTACTTC. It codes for CSAPSGGPQETQYF.

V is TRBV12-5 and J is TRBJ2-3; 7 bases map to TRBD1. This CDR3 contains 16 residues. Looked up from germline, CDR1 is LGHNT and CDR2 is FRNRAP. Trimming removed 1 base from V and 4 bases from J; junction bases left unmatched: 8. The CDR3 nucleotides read TGTGCTAGTGGTTTGGGGTGGGCAGGGGGTGCAGATACGCAGTATTTT. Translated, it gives CASGLGWAGGADTQYF.

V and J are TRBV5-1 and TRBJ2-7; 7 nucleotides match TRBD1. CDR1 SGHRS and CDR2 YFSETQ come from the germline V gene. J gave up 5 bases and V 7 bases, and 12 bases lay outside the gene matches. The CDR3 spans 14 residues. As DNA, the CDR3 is TGCGCCAGCGCCCTCGGACAGGAGTGGGACGAGCAGTACTTC. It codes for CASALGQEWDEQYF.

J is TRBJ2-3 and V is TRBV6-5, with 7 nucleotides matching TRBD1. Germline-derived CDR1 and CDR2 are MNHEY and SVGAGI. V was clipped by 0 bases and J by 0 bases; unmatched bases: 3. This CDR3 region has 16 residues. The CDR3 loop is CASSYSRGPSTDTQYF. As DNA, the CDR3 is TGTGCCAGCAGTTACTCGAGGGGGCCTAGCACAGATACGCAGTATTTT.

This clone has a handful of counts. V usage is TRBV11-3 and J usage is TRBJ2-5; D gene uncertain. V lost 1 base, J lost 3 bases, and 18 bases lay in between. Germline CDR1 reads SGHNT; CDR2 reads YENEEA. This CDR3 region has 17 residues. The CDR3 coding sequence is TGTGCCAGCAGCTTAGTTCGCCTCCGTCAGGCTGAAGAGACCCAGTACTTC. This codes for CASSLVRLRQAEETQYF.

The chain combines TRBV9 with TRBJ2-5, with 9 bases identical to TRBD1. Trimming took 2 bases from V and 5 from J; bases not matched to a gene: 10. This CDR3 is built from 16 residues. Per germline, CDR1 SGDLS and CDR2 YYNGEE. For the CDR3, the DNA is TGTGCCAGCAGCGTGGGTCCCACAGGGGGCGCGGAGACCCAGTACTTC. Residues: CASSVGPTGGAETQYF.

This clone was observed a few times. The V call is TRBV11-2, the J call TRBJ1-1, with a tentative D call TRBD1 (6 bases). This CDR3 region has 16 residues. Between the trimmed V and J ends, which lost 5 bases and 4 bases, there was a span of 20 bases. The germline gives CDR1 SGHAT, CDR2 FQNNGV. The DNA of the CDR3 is TGTGCCAGCAGCCGGGCAGGGATGGGGGGGCGCACTGAAGCTTTCTTT. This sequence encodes CASSRAGMGGRTEAFF. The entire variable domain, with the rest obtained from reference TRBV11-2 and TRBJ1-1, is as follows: EAGVAQSPRYKIIEKRQSVAFWCNPISGHATLYWYQQILGQGPKLLIQFQNNGVVDDSQLPKDRFSAERLKGVDSTLKIQPAKLEDSAVYLCASSRAGMGGRTEAFFGQGTRLTVV.

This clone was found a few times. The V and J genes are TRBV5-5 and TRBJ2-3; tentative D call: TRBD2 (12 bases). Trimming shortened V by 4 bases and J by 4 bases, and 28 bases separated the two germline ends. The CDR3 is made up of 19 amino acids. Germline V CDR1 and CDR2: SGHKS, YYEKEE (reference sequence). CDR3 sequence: CASSRDRGYLAGGADTQYF. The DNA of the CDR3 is TGTGCCAGCAGCCGGGACAGGGGGTACCTAGCGGGGGGGGCAGATACGCAGTATTTT.

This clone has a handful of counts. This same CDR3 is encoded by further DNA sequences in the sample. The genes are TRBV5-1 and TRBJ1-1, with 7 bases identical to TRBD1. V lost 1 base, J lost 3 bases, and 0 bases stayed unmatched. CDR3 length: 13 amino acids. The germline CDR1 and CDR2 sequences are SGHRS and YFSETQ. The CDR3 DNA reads TGCGCCAGCAGCTTGACAGGGGACACTGAAGCTTTCTTT. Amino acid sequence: CASSLTGDTEAFF.

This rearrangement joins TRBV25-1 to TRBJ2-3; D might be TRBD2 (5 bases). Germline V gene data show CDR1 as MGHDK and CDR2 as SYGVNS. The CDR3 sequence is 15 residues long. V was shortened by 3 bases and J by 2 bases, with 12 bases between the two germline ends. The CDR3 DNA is TGTGCCAGCAGTGATCCCCGGAGGCCCACAGATACGCAGTATTTT. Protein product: CASSDPRRPTDTQYF.

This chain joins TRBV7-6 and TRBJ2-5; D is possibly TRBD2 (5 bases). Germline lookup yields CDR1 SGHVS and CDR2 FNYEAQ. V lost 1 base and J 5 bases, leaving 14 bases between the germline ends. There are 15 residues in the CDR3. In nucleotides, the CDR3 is TGTGCCAGCAGCTTAGTCGCCCCACCGGGGGAGACCCAGTACTTC. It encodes CASSLVAPPGETQYF.